This T cell receptor beta chain was sequenced in a study of blood T cell repertoires in COVID-19. About the study: Some COVID-19 samples were acute and others convalescent; all came from the United States, Italy and Spain. PBMCs, B-cell-depleted T cells, or T cells were the source of the cDNA or gDNA that made up the material.

As originally analysed: For nucleated cells, counts were estimated from reference gene primer amplification. Sequencing used immunoSEQ multiplex PCR; TCRdb keeps in-frame clones, though not all of them. V and J calls and clone size come straight from that table; D and trimming were deduced from the DNA. Here the sample spans roughly 240,000 clones, more than 85% being singletons. This CDR3 contains 14 residues. Trimming at V came to 2 bases and at J to 8 bases, leaving 8 bases not matched to a gene. Per the germline V gene, CDR1 is LGHDT and CDR2 is YNNKEL (reference sequence). The chain recombines TRBV3-1 (or the pseudogene TRBV3-2) with TRBJ1-2, with TRBD1 matching 7 bases. This receptor was taken from a man aged 18 to 29 with active or convalescent COVID-19. Source material: peripheral blood. The CDR3 DNA reads as TGTGCCAGCAGCCAATCCGAACAGGGGACCGGCTACACCTTC. This codes for CASSQSEQGTGYTF.